This TCR beta chain was captured in a study of prognosis after radiotherapy for stage I lung cancer. This clonotype is deemed medium-sized (0.01 to 0.1%). The TCR beta CDR3 region was amplified from genomic DNA, with two rounds of multiplex PCR being used for the amplification. Amplification in first-round PCR relied on primers specific to each TRBV and TRBJ gene. TCRdb re-called the multiplex PCR reads through MiXCR, storing one row per CDR3 protein. The sample lists about 14,000 distinct CDR3 sequences; about 27% were seen once. With V trimmed by 5 bases and J by 0 bases, 3 bases remained unmatched. The germline V gene encodes CDR1 DFQATT and CDR2 SNEGSKA (reference sequence). This CDR3 contains 16 residues.

The clonotype originates from a donor of 50 years or more with non-small cell lung cancer. Material: PBMCs, obtained before or after stereotactic body radiation therapy (not recorded which). The chain combines TRBV20-1 with TRBJ2-1; 14 bases are shared with TRBD2. The chain's CDR3 is CSAGLAGGGSYNEQFF. CDR3 nucleotides: TGCAGTGCTGGACTAGCGGGAGGCGGCTCCTACAATGAGCAGTTCTTC.